The clone carrying this T cell receptor beta chain was found a few times. Produced via immunoSEQ multiplex PCR; TCRdb's table is partial and in-frame only. The sample shows approximately 480,000 clones, 87% of them seen only once. This entry belongs to a study of blood T cell repertoires in COVID-19. Germline lookup yields CDR1 ENHRY and CDR2 SYGVKD. V was pared by 5 bases and J by 1 base, with 9 bases of the junction left unmatched. The CDR3 spans 16 residues. The V call is TRBV10-3, the J call TRBJ1-1; 8 bases fit TRBD1. Sequenced sample: PBMCs or T cells enriched from blood (not recorded which). The TCR originated in a woman aged 18-29 years who had recovered from COVID-19. CDR3 nucleotide sequence: TGTGCCATCAGTCTCGGACAGGGAAGAGGGAACACTGAAGCTTTCTTT. Its translation: CAISLGQGRGNTEAFF.